The entry below describes one TCR beta chain. Sample-barcoded 5' priming and a J-beta primer mix drove a second PCR of roughly 6 to 12 cycles. TCRdb itself ran the 5' RACE reads through MiXCR, one entry per CDR3 protein. The sample shows 550,000 to 750,000 distinct CDR3 sequences, under 25% of them seen only once. These data come from a study of blood T cells in healthy people across ages. V was pared by 3 bases and J by 10 bases, with 7 bases between. This CDR3 region has 12 residues. Sequencing was performed on blood. The origin of this receptor is a man between 65 and 80 years old in good health. V is TRBV12-3 or TRBV12-4 and J is TRBJ1-6, with D hard to call. Written as DNA, the CDR3 is TGTGCCAGCAGTTTGCCGAGATCACCCCTCCACTTT. It is translated as CASSLPRSPLHF.